This note documents a single T cell receptor (beta chain) sequence. This CDR3 has 16 amino acids. V gave up 2 bases and J gave up 0 bases, with 13 bases separating them. The germline V gene has CDR1 SGHRS and CDR2 YFSETQ. Molecular barcoding with unique molecular identifiers was used for the TCRbeta library. TCRdb re-called the PCR reads with MiXCR, one entry per CDR3 protein. Seen here are about 540,000 distinct CDR3 sequences, about 17% observed once, and the top ten hold less than 4%. The data were obtained in a study of T-cell reconstitution after alpha-beta-depleted transplantation in children. The genes are TRBV5-1 and TRBJ2-3, with D unresolved. The sequencing here drew on PBMCs from the stem cell graft donor, taken from the stem cell graft. This clonotype was sampled from a human donor who donated a stem cell graft to a child with acute lymphoblastic leukemia. CDR3 region: CASSFLSERSTDTQYF. CDR3 DNA: TGCGCCAGCAGCTTCCTTTCCGAGCGCAGCACAGATACGCAGTATTTT.